This T cell receptor beta chain was sequenced in a study of T cells and Merkel cell carcinoma outcomes (dated by TCRdb to about 2020). Regarding the complete study: In patients with Merkel cell carcinoma, researchers looked at whether the T-cell repertoire of the tumor, along with T-cell density, could predict clinical outcome. On the study overall, not on this receptor specifically: Clinical outcomes in Merkel cell carcinoma patients were reported to be predicted by T-cell repertoire features combined with T-cell density.

The library was prepared using the immunoSEQ multiplex PCR assay. TCRdb mirrors the immuneACCESS table, restricted to in-frame sequences. Some clones are absent from its copies; in checked studies, under half trace to an unresolved V gene, and the reason for the others is unknown. This sample comprises 5,500 to 7,000 clones, 65% to 75% of them detected only once. The top ten clonotypes cover 11% to 15% of the sample. V and J lose 3 bases and 2 bases, and a span of 13 bases separates them. For CDR1 and CDR2, the germline V gene lists SNHLY and FYNNEI. The CDR3 measures 15 amino acids from cysteine to phenylalanine. The DNA shown is the 45-base CDR3, in frame from base 1. Concerning this clone itself: It lacks a known antigen. Within one base of it there is no much larger clone, and no base qualities were kept.

Samples were obtained from patients with Merkel cell carcinoma. The rearranged chain carries TRBV2 and TRBJ2-5; TRBD1 is possibly the D segment (6 matching bases). This sequence was found in a human donor with Merkel cell carcinoma. Some clones in this sample may be carry-over from other donors' samples. Sequencing used tumor tissue from Merkel cell carcinoma. The bases read TGTGCCAGCAGTGAGTGGATCAGGGGTCAAGAGACCCAGTACTTC. Its protein reads: CASSEWIRGQETQYF.